This T cell receptor beta chain originates from a study of response to subunit inactivated influenza vaccine. Study-wide points: Every seasonal influenza vaccination brings in few new T cells, the authors suggested.

TCRdb ran MiXCR on the RT-PCR reads and lists one entry per CDR3 protein. The sample lists hundreds of thousands of distinct CDR3 sequences; 15% to 20% were seen once. This clonotype was found many times. Its antigen is as yet unknown. This CDR3 region has 11 residues. The V and J ends lost 5 bases and 4 bases respectively, with 4 bases between them. This material consisted of PBMCs from blood, taken 4 to 6 days after vaccination. The gene calls are TRBV12-3 or TRBV12-4 and TRBJ2-3; D gene uncertain. This TCR was sampled from a man in his fifties or sixties who received an inactivated influenza vaccine. The CDR3 protein is CASSISDTQYF. In DNA form, the CDR3 reads TGTGCCAGCAGTATTTCAGATACGCAGTATTTT.